What follows are 2 T cell receptor beta chains derived from one specimen sequenced in a study of cytomegalovirus exposure and HLA in healthy donors (dated by TCRdb to 2016 to 2017). Library preparation used the immunoSEQ multiplex PCR assay. A mixture of 60 forward primers for TCR Vbeta segments and 13 reverse primers for TCR Jbeta segments was used in the multiplex PCR. Imported from immuneACCESS, the table was reduced by TCRdb to in-frame sequences with V and J called. These copies leave out some clones; in studies compared against another copy, an unresolved V gene accounts for under half, and the cause of the remainder is not known. Within this sample are about 160,000 clones, with more than 65% of them counted one time only. The ten largest clones take up under 7.5% of the sample. Sequenced sample: PBMCs. All receptors derive from a man aged 45-65 years in good health and CMV-seropositive.

DNA for the CDR3: TGTGCCAGCAGCCAGGGGGGAGCGGGAGAGGATACGCAGTATTTT. Translation gives CASSQGGAGEDTQYF. V usage is TRBV4-2 and J usage is TRBJ2-3; 8 nucleotides match TRBD2. The CDR3 is made up of 15 amino acids. CDR1 is LGHNA and CDR2 is YNFKEQ in the germline V gene. The junction had 8 bases not matched to a gene; V was cut back by 3 bases and J by 6 bases.

The V gene is TRBV30, the J gene TRBJ1-5, with D possibly TRBD1 on 5 matching bases. Germline V gene data show CDR1 as GTSNPN and CDR2 as SVGIG (reference sequence). With 5 bases removed from V and 2 bases from J, the gap between germline ends came to 10 bases. The CDR3 spans 13 residues. CDR3 in amino acids: CAWSRAGNQPQHF. CDR3 bases: TGTGCCTGGTCCAGGGCCGGCAATCAGCCCCAGCATTTT. The entire variable domain, with the rest obtained from reference TRBV30 and TRBJ1-5, is as follows: SQTIHQWPATLVQPVGSPLSLECTVEGTSNPNLYWYRQAAGRGLQLLFYSVGIGQISSEVPQNLSASRPQDRQFILSSKKLLLSDSGFYLCAWSRAGNQPQHFGDGTRLSIL.